This entry is about one T cell receptor beta chain. Its antigen is unknown. The data are from a study of blood T cells in healthy people across ages. This CDR3 spans 15 amino acids. Trimming at V came to 4 bases and at J to 11 bases, leaving 14 bases not matched to a gene. It was with a sample-barcoded 5' primer and a J-beta primer mix that a second PCR of about 6 to 12 cycles was run. With 12 random nucleotides, a template-switch adaptor tagged each individual cDNA molecule. TCRdb re-called the 5' RACE reads through MiXCR, storing one row per CDR3 protein. The table lists around 700,000 distinct CDR3 sequences, 25% of them singletons, with more than 7.5% in the top ten. Study-wide points: Strong correlation was found linking TCR beta diversity to naive T cell percentage.

The same sample was also used in a study of T cells of mothers and their children. That publication notes: Slightly higher but non-significant overlap marked related mother-child pairs versus unrelated pairs.

The sequence came from a boy younger than 18 in good health. This chain joins TRBV12-3 or TRBV12-4 and TRBJ2-5; 9 nucleotides align to TRBD1. The sample taken for sequencing was blood. The CDR3 sequence is CASSYLWDRVEEQYF. In DNA, the CDR3 is TGTGCCAGCAGTTACCTCTGGGACAGGGTGGAAGAGCAGTACTTC.